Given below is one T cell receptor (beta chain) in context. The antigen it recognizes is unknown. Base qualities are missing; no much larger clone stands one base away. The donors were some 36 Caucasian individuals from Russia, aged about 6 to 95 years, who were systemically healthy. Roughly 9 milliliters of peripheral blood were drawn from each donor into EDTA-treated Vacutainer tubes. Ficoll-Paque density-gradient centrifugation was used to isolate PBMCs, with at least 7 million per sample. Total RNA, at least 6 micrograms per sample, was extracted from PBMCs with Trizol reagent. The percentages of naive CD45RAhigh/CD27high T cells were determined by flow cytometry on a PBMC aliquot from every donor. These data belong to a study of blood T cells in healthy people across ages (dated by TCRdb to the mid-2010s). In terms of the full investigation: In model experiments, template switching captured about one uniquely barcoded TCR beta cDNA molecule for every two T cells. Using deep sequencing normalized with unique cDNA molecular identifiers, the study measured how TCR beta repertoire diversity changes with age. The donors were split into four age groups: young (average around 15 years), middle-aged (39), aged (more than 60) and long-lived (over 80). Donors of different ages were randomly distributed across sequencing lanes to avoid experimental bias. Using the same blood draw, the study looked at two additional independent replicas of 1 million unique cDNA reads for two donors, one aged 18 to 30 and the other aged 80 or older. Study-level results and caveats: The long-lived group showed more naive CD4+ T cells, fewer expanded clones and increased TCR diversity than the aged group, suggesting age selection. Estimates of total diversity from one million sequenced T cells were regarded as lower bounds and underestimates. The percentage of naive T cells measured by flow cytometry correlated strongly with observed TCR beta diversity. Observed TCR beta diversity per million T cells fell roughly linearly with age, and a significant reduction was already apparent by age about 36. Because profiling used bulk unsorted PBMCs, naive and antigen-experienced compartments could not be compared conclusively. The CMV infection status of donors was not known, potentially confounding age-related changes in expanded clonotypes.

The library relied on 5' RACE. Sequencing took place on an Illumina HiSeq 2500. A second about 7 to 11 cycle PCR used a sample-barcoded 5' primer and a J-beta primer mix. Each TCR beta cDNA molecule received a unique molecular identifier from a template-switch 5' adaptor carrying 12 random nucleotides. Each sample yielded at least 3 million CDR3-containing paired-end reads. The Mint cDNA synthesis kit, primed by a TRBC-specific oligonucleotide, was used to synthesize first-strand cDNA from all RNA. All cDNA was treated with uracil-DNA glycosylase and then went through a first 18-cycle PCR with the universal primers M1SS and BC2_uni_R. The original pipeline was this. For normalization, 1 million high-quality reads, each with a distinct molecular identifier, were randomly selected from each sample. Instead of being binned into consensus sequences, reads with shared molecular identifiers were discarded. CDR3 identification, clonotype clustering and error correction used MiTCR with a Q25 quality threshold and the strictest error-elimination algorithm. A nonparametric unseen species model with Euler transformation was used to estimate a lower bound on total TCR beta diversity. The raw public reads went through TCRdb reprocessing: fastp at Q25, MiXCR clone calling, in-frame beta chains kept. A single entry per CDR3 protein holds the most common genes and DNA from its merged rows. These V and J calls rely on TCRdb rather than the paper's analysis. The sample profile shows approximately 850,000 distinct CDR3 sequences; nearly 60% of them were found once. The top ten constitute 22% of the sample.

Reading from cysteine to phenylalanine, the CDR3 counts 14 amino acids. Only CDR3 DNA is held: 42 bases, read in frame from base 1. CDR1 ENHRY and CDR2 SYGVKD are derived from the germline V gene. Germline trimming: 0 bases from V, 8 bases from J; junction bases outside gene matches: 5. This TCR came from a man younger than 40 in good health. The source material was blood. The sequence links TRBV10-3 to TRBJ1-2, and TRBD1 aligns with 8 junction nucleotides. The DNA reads TGTGCCATCAGTGAGTCGGACAGGGACGGAGGCTACACCTTC. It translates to CAISESDRDGGYTF.